This T cell receptor beta chain was recovered during a study of follicular helper T cells after annual influenza vaccination. Study as a whole: For some subjects, blood spans the 2013-2014, 2014-2015 and 2015-2016 annual vaccinations.

Specified time point: 2014-2015 season, pre-vaccination. The germline V gene encodes CDR1 SGHNT and CDR2 YYREEE (reference sequence). The length of the CDR3 is 17 residues. V was clipped by 7 bases and J by 0 bases; unmatched bases: 8. The data were produced by immunoSEQ multiplex PCR, yet TCRdb's version contains in-frame clones alone and is incomplete. The sample records roughly 14,000 clones, around 82% being singletons. The TCR comes from an adult who received the influenza vaccine. Specimen: CXCR5- memory CD4+ T cells sorted from blood, collected on the day of influenza vaccination. The V gene is TRBV5-4, the J gene TRBJ2-6, with 9 bases lining up with TRBD1. The CDR3 reads CASRRDRDFSGANVLTF. The CDR3 DNA follows: TGTGCCAGCCGCCGGGACAGGGACTTCTCTGGGGCCAACGTCCTGACTTTC.